This is a list of T cell receptor beta chains from one sample in a study of Tregs in tolerant kidney transplant recipients. TCRdb's copy holds only in-frame clones and misses some; the assay was immunoSEQ multiplex PCR. The sample gives about 77,000 clones, approximately 98% of which show up once; roughly 0.6% is in the top ten. This material consisted of CD4+ T cells from blood, taken before the transplant. These TCRs come from a human donor who received a combined kidney and bone marrow transplant. CDR3s include the opening cysteine and the closing phenylalanine or tryptophan. D genes are given only for firm matches. Clone size is stated in some rows and not others, as once, few, many or a class when expanded.

d_call: TRBD2; v_call: TRBV7-3; clone_size: -; j_call: TRBJ2-1; cdr3_aa: CASSLTGLAEDNEQFF; cdr3_nt: TGTGCCAGCAGCTTAACGGGCCTAGCGGAGGACAATGAGCAGTTCTTC
d_call: TRBD2; v_call: TRBV5-6; clone_size: -; j_call: TRBJ2-1; cdr3_aa: CASSPWTSGKYNEQFF; cdr3_nt: TGTGCCAGCAGCCCCTGGACTAGCGGGAAGTACAATGAGCAGTTCTTC
d_call: -; v_call: TRBV18; clone_size: -; j_call: TRBJ2-1; cdr3_aa: CASSLTGDYNEQFF; cdr3_nt: TGTGCCAGCTCCCTGACAGGAGACTACAATGAGCAGTTCTTC
d_call: -; v_call: TRBV30; clone_size: -; j_call: TRBJ1-3; cdr3_aa: CAWNLGNTIYF; cdr3_nt: TGTGCCTGGAACTTAGGAAACACCATATATTTT
d_call: -; v_call: TRBV6-1; clone_size: -; j_call: TRBJ1-1; cdr3_aa: CASSQGHTEAFF; cdr3_nt: TGTGCCAGCAGCCAGGGCCACACTGAAGCTTTCTTT
d_call: -; v_call: TRBV5-1; clone_size: -; j_call: TRBJ1-2; cdr3_aa: CASSLATLVRDLPNYGYTF; cdr3_nt: TGCGCCAGCAGCTTGGCTACGTTAGTCCGGGACTTACCAAACTATGGCTACACCTTC
d_call: -; v_call: TRBV29-1; clone_size: -; j_call: TRBJ2-7; cdr3_aa: CSAGLISNEQYF; cdr3_nt: TGCAGCGCGGGATTAATTTCCAACGAGCAGTACTTC
d_call: TRBD2; v_call: TRBV10-2; clone_size: -; j_call: TRBJ2-7; cdr3_aa: CAGGTGLAGTYEQYF; cdr3_nt: TGCGCCGGGGGGACGGGGCTAGCGGGGACCTACGAGCAGTACTTC
d_call: -; v_call: TRBV4-2; clone_size: -; j_call: TRBJ2-6; cdr3_aa: CASSRGPPNRSGANVLTF; cdr3_nt: TGTGCCAGCTCCAGAGGGCCGCCGAATCGATCTGGGGCCAACGTCCTGACTTTC
d_call: TRBD2; v_call: TRBV28; clone_size: -; j_call: TRBJ2-3; cdr3_aa: CASNQYPLAGGGDTQYF; cdr3_nt: TGTGCCAGCAACCAATACCCACTAGCGGGAGGGGGAGATACGCAGTATTTT
d_call: TRBD2; v_call: TRBV7-2; clone_size: -; j_call: TRBJ2-4; cdr3_aa: CASSSTSGVVLNIQYF; cdr3_nt: TGTGCCAGCAGCTCGACTAGCGGTGTTGTCCTGAACATTCAGTACTTC
d_call: -; v_call: TRBV6-5; clone_size: -; j_call: TRBJ2-3; cdr3_aa: CASSSASGGTDTQYF; cdr3_nt: TGTGCCAGCAGTTCTGCGAGCGGTGGCACAGATACGCAGTATTTT
d_call: TRBD2; v_call: TRBV4-1; clone_size: once; j_call: TRBJ2-1; cdr3_aa: CASSHQRGGRNEQFF; cdr3_nt: TGCGCCAGCAGCCATCAGCGGGGGGGCCGCAATGAGCAGTTCTTC
d_call: -; v_call: TRBV18; clone_size: -; j_call: TRBJ2-7; cdr3_aa: CASSPGLQGITYEQYF; cdr3_nt: TGTGCCAGCTCACCTGGCCTCCAGGGAATTACATACGAGCAGTACTTC
d_call: TRBD2; v_call: TRBV7-9; clone_size: -; j_call: TRBJ2-1; cdr3_aa: CASSLWWGELLAGGEQFF; cdr3_nt: TGTGCCAGCAGCTTATGGTGGGGGGAGCTACTAGCGGGAGGGGAGCAGTTCTTC
d_call: -; v_call: TRBV7-2; clone_size: -; j_call: TRBJ2-7; cdr3_aa: CASSLVRGYEQYF; cdr3_nt: TGTGCCAGCAGCTTAGTCCGGGGGTACGAGCAGTACTTC
d_call: -; v_call: TRBV10-3; clone_size: -; j_call: TRBJ2-5; cdr3_aa: CAISPLQGLGETQYF; cdr3_nt: TGTGCCATCAGCCCCCTTCAGGGTTTGGGAGAGACCCAGTACTTC
d_call: TRBD2; v_call: TRBV9; clone_size: -; j_call: TRBJ2-2; cdr3_aa: CASSVGLAGVTGELFF; cdr3_nt: TGTGCCAGCAGCGTAGGACTAGCGGGAGTCACCGGGGAGCTGTTTTTT
d_call: -; v_call: TRBV27; clone_size: -; j_call: TRBJ2-3; cdr3_aa: CASSLEFPAGHRTDTQYF; cdr3_nt: TGTGCCAGCAGTTTAGAATTCCCAGCGGGTCACCGCACAGATACGCAGTATTTT
d_call: TRBD2; v_call: TRBV7-9; clone_size: once; j_call: TRBJ2-3; cdr3_aa: CASWSTSGMTDTQYF; cdr3_nt: TGTGCCAGCTGGTCCACTAGCGGGATGACAGATACGCAGTATTTT
d_call: TRBD2; v_call: TRBV5-1; clone_size: -; j_call: TRBJ2-1; cdr3_aa: CASSLHGTSRNEQFF; cdr3_nt: TGCGCCAGCAGCTTGCACGGGACTAGCCGCAATGAGCAGTTCTTC
d_call: -; v_call: TRBV27; clone_size: -; j_call: TRBJ2-2; cdr3_aa: CASSLWSGNTGELFF; cdr3_nt: TGTGCCAGCAGTTTATGGAGCGGGAACACCGGGGAGCTGTTTTTT
d_call: -; v_call: TRBV30; clone_size: -; j_call: TRBJ2-2; cdr3_aa: CAWSAGLYTGELFF; cdr3_nt: TGTGCCTGGAGTGCGGGACTGTACACCGGGGAGCTGTTTTTT
d_call: TRBD1; v_call: TRBV11-1; clone_size: -; j_call: TRBJ2-7; cdr3_aa: CASSLGDRVYEQYF; cdr3_nt: TGTGCCAGCAGCTTAGGTGACAGGGTCTACGAGCAGTACTTC
d_call: -; v_call: TRBV20-1; clone_size: -; j_call: TRBJ1-4; cdr3_aa: CSAVTREKLFF; cdr3_nt: TGCAGTGCCGTTACTAGGGAAAAACTGTTTTTT
d_call: -; v_call: TRBV5-1; clone_size: -; j_call: TRBJ2-3; cdr3_aa: CASSLALPPTDTQYF; cdr3_nt: TGCGCCAGCAGCTTGGCCCTCCCCCCCACAGATACGCAGTATTTT
d_call: TRBD1; v_call: TRBV27; clone_size: -; j_call: TRBJ1-6; cdr3_aa: CASTRGTGDSPLHF; cdr3_nt: TGTGCCAGCACGAGGGGGACAGGGGATTCACCCCTCCACTTT
d_call: -; v_call: TRBV30; clone_size: -; j_call: TRBJ1-1; cdr3_aa: CAWSTGRSTEAFF; cdr3_nt: TGTGCCTGGAGTACAGGGCGAAGCACTGAAGCTTTCTTT
d_call: TRBD1; v_call: TRBV19; clone_size: once; j_call: TRBJ2-2; cdr3_aa: CASRDRVKSGELFF; cdr3_nt: TGTGCCAGTAGGGACAGGGTGAAGTCCGGGGAGCTGTTTTTT
d_call: TRBD1; v_call: TRBV7-3; clone_size: -; j_call: TRBJ2-7; cdr3_aa: CASSLNRGDEQYF; cdr3_nt: TGTGCCAGCAGCTTAAACAGGGGTGACGAGCAGTACTTC
d_call: TRBD1; v_call: TRBV7-9; clone_size: -; j_call: TRBJ2-7; cdr3_aa: CASSLKGTGGSSYEQYF; cdr3_nt: TGTGCCAGCAGCTTGAAAGGGACAGGGGGCAGCTCCTACGAGCAGTACTTC
d_call: TRBD2; v_call: TRBV7-3; clone_size: -; j_call: TRBJ2-3; cdr3_aa: CASSGSGGRTDTQYF; cdr3_nt: TGTGCCAGCAGCGGTAGCGGGGGCCGCACAGATACGCAGTATTTT
d_call: -; v_call: TRBV7-7; clone_size: -; j_call: TRBJ2-5; cdr3_aa: CASSLGPGRGKGETQYF; cdr3_nt: TGTGCCAGCAGCTTAGGACCGGGCAGGGGAAAAGGAGAGACCCAGTACTTC
d_call: -; v_call: TRBV11-2; clone_size: -; j_call: TRBJ1-2; cdr3_aa: CASSFGGPNYGYTF; cdr3_nt: TGTGCCAGCAGCTTTGGTGGCCCAAACTATGGCTACACCTTC
d_call: TRBD1; v_call: TRBV10-3; clone_size: -; j_call: TRBJ2-7; cdr3_aa: CAISEYPGPGQGAEQYF; cdr3_nt: TGTGCCATCAGTGAGTACCCCGGTCCAGGACAGGGTGCCGAGCAGTACTTC
d_call: -; v_call: TRBV5-1; clone_size: -; j_call: TRBJ1-2; cdr3_aa: CASSFTEVYGYTF; cdr3_nt: TGCGCCAGCAGCTTTACGGAGGTCTATGGCTACACCTTC
d_call: TRBD1; v_call: TRBV9; clone_size: once; j_call: TRBJ2-6; cdr3_aa: CASSPRDRGSGANVLTF; cdr3_nt: TGTGCCAGCAGCCCCCGGGACAGAGGCTCTGGGGCCAACGTCCTGACTTTC
d_call: TRBD2; v_call: TRBV28; clone_size: -; j_call: TRBJ2-5; cdr3_aa: CASRLTSAETQYF; cdr3_nt: TGTGCCAGCAGGTTGACTAGCGCAGAGACCCAGTACTTC
d_call: TRBD1; v_call: TRBV7-3; clone_size: -; j_call: TRBJ2-2; cdr3_aa: CASSWDRGNTGELFF; cdr3_nt: TGTGCCAGCAGTTGGGACAGGGGTAACACCGGGGAGCTGTTTTTT
d_call: TRBD1; v_call: TRBV7-2; clone_size: -; j_call: TRBJ2-1; cdr3_aa: CASSRQGDYNEQFF; cdr3_nt: TGTGCCAGCAGCAGACAGGGAGACTACAATGAGCAGTTCTTC
d_call: TRBD1; v_call: TRBV7-7; clone_size: once; j_call: TRBJ2-2; cdr3_aa: CASSTGQGYTGELFF; cdr3_nt: TGTGCCAGCAGCACGGGACAGGGGTACACCGGGGAGCTGTTTTTT
d_call: -; v_call: TRBV5-1; clone_size: -; j_call: TRBJ2-3; cdr3_aa: CASRSIGQGDTQYF; cdr3_nt: TGCGCCAGCAGGTCTATTGGGCAGGGAGATACGCAGTATTTT
d_call: -; v_call: TRBV19; clone_size: -; j_call: TRBJ1-1; cdr3_aa: CASSTGNTEAFF; cdr3_nt: TGTGCCAGTAGTACGGGTAACACTGAAGCTTTCTTT
d_call: -; v_call: TRBV6-5; clone_size: -; j_call: TRBJ1-1; cdr3_aa: CASSFGGTGLTEAFF; cdr3_nt: TGTGCCAGCAGTTTTGGGGGGACCGGGTTGACTGAAGCTTTCTTT
d_call: TRBD2; v_call: TRBV5-1; clone_size: -; j_call: TRBJ2-3; cdr3_aa: CASSLYLAGDRTDTQYF; cdr3_nt: TGCGCCAGCAGCTTGTACCTAGCGGGAGATAGGACAGATACGCAGTATTTT
d_call: TRBD1; v_call: TRBV30; clone_size: once; j_call: TRBJ1-5; cdr3_aa: CAWATGGNQPQHF; cdr3_nt: TGTGCCTGGGCCACAGGGGGCAATCAGCCCCAGCATTTT
d_call: TRBD2; v_call: TRBV7-3; clone_size: -; j_call: TRBJ2-3; cdr3_aa: CASSSLAGGLADTQYF; cdr3_nt: TGTGCCAGCAGCTCACTAGCGGGAGGTTTGGCAGATACGCAGTATTTT
d_call: -; v_call: TRBV7-3; clone_size: -; j_call: TRBJ2-1; cdr3_aa: CASSLMATAGEQFF; cdr3_nt: TGTGCCAGCAGCTTAATGGCAACGGCGGGTGAGCAGTTCTTC
d_call: TRBD1; v_call: TRBV5-5; clone_size: -; j_call: TRBJ1-2; cdr3_aa: CATGQGGIYGYTF; cdr3_nt: TGTGCCACAGGACAGGGGGGAATCTATGGCTACACCTTC